This T cell receptor (beta chain) stems from a study of vaccination and CD4 T cells after COVID-19 (dated 2022 in TCRdb). Concerning the study at large: SARS-CoV-2 positivity had been established in the convalescent patients by nasal swab PCR, and mild disease was recorded in under ten of these patients and severe disease in one. Six males and four females were included in the convalescent cohort, with two Hispanic individuals, seven Caucasians, two Asians and one multiracial person represented. Participants received two doses of either the Pfizer-BioNTech BNT162b2 vaccine (n=8) or the Moderna mRNA-1273 vaccine (n=2). Post-COVID blood samples from convalescent patients were collected a median of about 100 days after diagnosis, with a range of roughly 30 to 170 days. Post-vaccine blood samples were collected a median of about 72 days after the second vaccine dose, ranging from about 13 to 241 days. Overlapping spike peptide pools from SARS-CoV-2 and from the common cold coronaviruses HCoV-NL63, HCoV-OC43 and HCoV-229E were used as culture stimuli. As controls, cultures received a CEFX viral epitope pool (the positive control), an HIV-1 Nef peptide pool (the negative control), or no peptide at all. The spike-specific CD4+ TCR repertoire was compared before and after mRNA vaccination in under 11 COVID-19 convalescent patients and a handful of infection-naive healthy vaccine recipients.

Study-wide findings and limitations: The number of convalescent patients in the study was relatively small, and the study did not examine early timepoints following natural infection. Nearly all vaccine-specific clones in convalescent patients (304 of 307) were mono-reactive for SARS-CoV-2 spike rather than cross-reactive with common cold coronaviruses. The median number of SARS-CoV-2-reactive clonotypes rose from 20 to 25 after infection to 38 after vaccination, but the change was not significant. In convalescent patients, a median roughly 87% of post-vaccine SARS-CoV-2-reactive clones were detected only after vaccination, and vaccine-specific priming was suggested by this finding.

Libraries were prepared through PCR. DNA from cultured CD4+ T cells underwent TCR sequencing with the Oncomine TCR Beta short-read assay at the Johns Hopkins FTIC core. The QIAamp micro DNA kit was used to extract genomic DNA from the cultured CD4+ T cells. Oncomine TCR Beta libraries from cultured CD4+ T cells were pooled using unique dual indexes and sequenced on an Illumina iSeq 100. The source study handled its data this way. Non-productive sequences were removed, and CDR3s that did not start with C, did not end with F or W, or were shorter than 7 amino acids were discarded. Antigen-specific clonotypes were identified using the MANAFEST web application through comparison of peptide-stimulated wells with reference and other culture wells. For a clone to be called positive, the clone needed an FDR below 0.05, an odds ratio above 5, and a productive frequency above 0.1% in at least two of three replicate wells. A clonotype was classed as cross-reactive if the clonotype showed significant expansion both in SARS-CoV-2 spike wells and in at least one common cold coronavirus spike condition. Similarity between CDR3 sequences was evaluated in R version 3.6.1 using Levenshtein distances (stringdist) and unrooted phylogenetic trees (ape). In TCRdb, the public reads were trimmed at Q25 with fastp and aligned with MiXCR, with productive beta chains retained. Each entry is one CDR3 protein sequence, shown with its most common DNA and genes. These V and J calls derive from TCRdb rather than the authors' analysis. The sample table records some 12,000 distinct CDR3 sequences; more than 30% of these occur just once. Of the sample, roughly 13% is held by the ten largest clones.

In the paper's terms, the treatment or condition label means: approximately nine-day PBMC culture with coronavirus spike peptide pools or control peptides (ViraFEST assay). The ViraFEST assay was used in the study, in which antigen-specific T cells were expanded with peptide pools and expanded clonotypes were subsequently identified by TCR sequencing. The convalescent patients' positive SARS-CoV-2 PCR tests were from March to December 2020, which was before the Alpha, Beta and Delta variants emerged in the United States. PBMCs were cultured at approximately 2 million per well in IMDM supplemented with approximately 5.4% human AB serum and approximately 10 IU/ml IL-2, with 10 ug/ml peptide pools added. Half of the culture medium was replaced with fresh IL-2-containing medium on days 3 and 7. After 9 to 11 days of culture, CD4+ T cells were isolated by negative selection with the EasySep CD4+ T cell isolation kit. Ficoll-Paque Plus gradient centrifugation was used to isolate PBMCs from whole blood, and the isolated PBMCs were then either used fresh or cryopreserved at -140C. Each culture condition was generally run in triplicate wells.

This clonotype has just a few counts. Its specific antigen is unknown. No much larger clone is present one base from it, and per-base qualities are unavailable. The clonotype was recovered from a human donor who had recovered from COVID-19. The sequencing here drew on CD4+ T cells from blood, cultured in vitro, taken after SARS-CoV-2 vaccination.

The nucleotide sequence reads as follows: TGTGCCAGCAGTTACTCATACCTTGGGGTAGCGGGTGACAATGAGCAGTTCTTC. It is translated as CASSYSYLGVAGDNEQFF. The chain employs TRBV6-2 or TRBV6-3 and TRBJ2-1; TRBD2 aligns with 7 central bases. After removal of 0 bases from V and 5 bases from J, the junction retains 13 bases not matched to a gene. The CDR3 starts with the cysteine, ends with the phenylalanine, and has 18 residues. Only CDR3 DNA is held: 54 bases, read in frame from base 1. For CDR1 and CDR2, the germline V gene lists MNHEY and SVGEGT.